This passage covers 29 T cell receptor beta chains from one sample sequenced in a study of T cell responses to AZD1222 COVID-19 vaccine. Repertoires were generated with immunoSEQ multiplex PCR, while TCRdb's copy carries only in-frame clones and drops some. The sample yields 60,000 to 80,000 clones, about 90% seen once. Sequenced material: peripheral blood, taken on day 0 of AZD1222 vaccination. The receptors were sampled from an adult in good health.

CDR3 amino acids: CASSPEPMDRESREGEKLFF. CDR3 bases: TGTGCCAGCAGTCCCGAACCGATGGACAGGGAAAGTAGAGAGGGTGAAAAACTGTTTTTT. The chain employs TRBV6-6 and TRBJ1-4; TRBD1 matches at 8 bases. V was clipped by 5 bases and J by 7 bases; unmatched bases: 24. The CDR3 is 20 amino acids. Germline assignment: CDR1 MNHNY and CDR2 SVGAGI (reference sequence).

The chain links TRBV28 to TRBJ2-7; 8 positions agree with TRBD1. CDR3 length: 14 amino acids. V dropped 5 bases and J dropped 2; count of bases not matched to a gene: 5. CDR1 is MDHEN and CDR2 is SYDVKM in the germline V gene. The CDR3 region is CASSKKGQAYEQYF. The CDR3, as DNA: TGTGCCAGCAGTAAAAAGGGACAGGCCTACGAGCAGTACTTC. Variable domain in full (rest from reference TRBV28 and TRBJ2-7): DVKVTQSSRYLVKRTGEKVFLECVQDMDHENMFWYRQDPGLGLRLIYFSYDVKMKEKGDIPEGYSVSREKKERFSLILESASTNQTSMYLCASSKKGQAYEQYFGPGTRLTVT.

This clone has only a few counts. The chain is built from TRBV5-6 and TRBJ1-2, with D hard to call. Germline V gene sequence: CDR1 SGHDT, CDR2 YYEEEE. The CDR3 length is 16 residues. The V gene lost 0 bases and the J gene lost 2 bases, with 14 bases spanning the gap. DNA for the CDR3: TGTGCCAGCAGCTTGGCGGCAGCCACTTCCAACTATGGCTACACCTTC. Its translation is CASSLAAATSNYGYTF.

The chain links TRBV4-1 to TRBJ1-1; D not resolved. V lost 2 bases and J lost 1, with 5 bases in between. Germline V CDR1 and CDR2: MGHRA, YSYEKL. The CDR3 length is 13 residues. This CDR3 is CASSQTENTEAFF. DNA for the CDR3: TGCGCCAGCAGCCAAACGGAGAACACTGAAGCTTTCTTT.

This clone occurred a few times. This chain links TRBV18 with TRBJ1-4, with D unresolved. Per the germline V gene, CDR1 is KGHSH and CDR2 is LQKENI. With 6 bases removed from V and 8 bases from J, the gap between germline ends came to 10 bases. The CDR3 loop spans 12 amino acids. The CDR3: CASSYLGEKLFF. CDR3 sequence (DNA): TGTGCCAGCTCTTACCTAGGCGAAAAACTGTTTTTT.

The CDR3 is CASSPSGGTDTQYF. CDR3 DNA sequence: TGTGCCAGCAGTCCTAGCGGGGGGACAGATACGCAGTATTTT. This chain links TRBV6-6 with TRBJ2-3; 11 bases agree with TRBD2. The germline gives CDR1 MNHNY, CDR2 SVGAGI (reference sequence). V gave up 5 bases and J gave up 3 bases; unmatched junction bases: 1. CDR3 length equals 14 residues.

For the CDR3, the DNA is TGTGCCAGCAGTGGGACAACAACTAATGAAAAACTGTTTTTT. It yields the protein CASSGTTTNEKLFF. V is TRBV25-1 and J is TRBJ1-4; D possibly corresponds to TRBD1 (5 bases). Trimming shortened V by 4 bases and J by 0 bases, and 6 bases separated the two germline ends. The germline CDR1 and CDR2 sequences are MGHDK and SYGVNS. This CDR3 contains 14 residues. Combining the CDR3 with reference TRBV25-1 and TRBJ1-4 gives the whole variable domain EADIYQTPRYLVIGTGKKITLECSQTMGHDKMYWYQQDPGMELHLIHYSYGVNSTEKGDLSSESTVSRIRTEHFPLTLESARPSHTSQYLCASSGTTTNEKLFFGSGTQLSVL.

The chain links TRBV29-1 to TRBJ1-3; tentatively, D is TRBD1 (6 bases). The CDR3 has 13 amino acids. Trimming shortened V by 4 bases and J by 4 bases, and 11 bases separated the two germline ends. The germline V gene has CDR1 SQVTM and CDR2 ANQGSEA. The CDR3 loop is CSVGGGVGNTIYF. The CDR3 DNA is TGCAGCGTTGGAGGGGGGGTCGGAAACACCATATATTTT.

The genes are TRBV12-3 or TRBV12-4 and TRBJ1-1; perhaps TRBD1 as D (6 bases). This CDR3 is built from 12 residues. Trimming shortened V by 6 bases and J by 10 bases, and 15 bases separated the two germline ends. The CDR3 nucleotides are TGTGCCAGCAGCCTCACTACAGGGTTAGCTTTCTTT. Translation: CASSLTTGLAFF.

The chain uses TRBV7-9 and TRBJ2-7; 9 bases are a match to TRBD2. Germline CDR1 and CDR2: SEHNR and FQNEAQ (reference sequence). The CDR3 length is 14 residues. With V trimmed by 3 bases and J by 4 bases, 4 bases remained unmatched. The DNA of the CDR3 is TGTGCCAGCAGCTTTGCGGGGGGGAAATACGAGCAGTACTTC. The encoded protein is CASSFAGGKYEQYF.

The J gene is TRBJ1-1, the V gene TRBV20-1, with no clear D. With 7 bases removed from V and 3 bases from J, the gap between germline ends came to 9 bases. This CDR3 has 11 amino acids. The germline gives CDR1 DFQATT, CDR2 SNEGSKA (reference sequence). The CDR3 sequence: CSVVVDTEAFF. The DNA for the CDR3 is TGCAGTGTCGTGGTGGACACTGAAGCTTTCTTT.

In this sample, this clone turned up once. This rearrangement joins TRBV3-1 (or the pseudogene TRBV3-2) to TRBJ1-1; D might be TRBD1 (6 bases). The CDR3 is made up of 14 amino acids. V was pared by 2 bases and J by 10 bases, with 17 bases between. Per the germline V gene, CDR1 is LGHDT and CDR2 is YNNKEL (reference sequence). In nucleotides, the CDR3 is TGTGCCAGCAGCCAATCGACAGGAACCATGAGAGCTTTCTTT. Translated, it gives CASSQSTGTMRAFF.

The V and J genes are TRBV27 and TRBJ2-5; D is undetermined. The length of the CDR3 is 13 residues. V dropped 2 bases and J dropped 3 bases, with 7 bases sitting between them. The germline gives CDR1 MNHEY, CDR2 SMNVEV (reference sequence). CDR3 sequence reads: CASSLVVKETQYF. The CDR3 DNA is TGTGCCAGCAGTTTAGTAGTAAAAGAGACCCAGTACTTC.

In nucleotides, the CDR3 is TGTGCCATCAGTGATCCTCCCGGGACAACCGGCTACACCTTC. It yields the protein CAISDPPGTTGYTF. The V and J genes are TRBV10-3 and TRBJ1-2; tentative D call: TRBD1 (6 bases). In germline, CDR1 is ENHRY, CDR2 SYGVKD. The germline V and J ends were trimmed by 3 bases and 8 bases, with 16 bases remaining between them. This CDR3 comprises 14 residues.

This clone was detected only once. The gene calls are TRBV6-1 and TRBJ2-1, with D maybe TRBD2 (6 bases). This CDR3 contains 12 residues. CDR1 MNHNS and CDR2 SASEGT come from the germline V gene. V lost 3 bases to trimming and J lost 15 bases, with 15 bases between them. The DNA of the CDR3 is TGTGCCAGCAGTGATCGACTAGACAAGACGTTCTTC. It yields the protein CASSDRLDKTFF.

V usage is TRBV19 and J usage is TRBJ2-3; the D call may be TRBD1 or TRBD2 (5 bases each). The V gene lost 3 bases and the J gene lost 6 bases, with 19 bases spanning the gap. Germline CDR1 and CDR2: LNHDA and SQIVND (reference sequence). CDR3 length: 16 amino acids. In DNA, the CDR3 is TGTGCCAGTAGTATGGGACGCAGCCACCCACGGGATACGCAGTATTTT. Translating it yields CASSMGRSHPRDTQYF. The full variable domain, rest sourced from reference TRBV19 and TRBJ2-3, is DGGITQSPKYLFRKEGQNVTLSCEQNLNHDAMYWYRQDPGQGLRLIYYSQIVNDFQKGDIAEGYSVSREKKESFPLTVTSAQKNPTAFYLCASSMGRSHPRDTQYFGPGTRLTVL.

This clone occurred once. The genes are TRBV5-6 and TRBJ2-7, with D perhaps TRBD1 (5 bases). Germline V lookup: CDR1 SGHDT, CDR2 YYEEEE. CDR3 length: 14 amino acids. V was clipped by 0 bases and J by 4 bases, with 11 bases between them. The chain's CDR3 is CASSLGTYFYEQYF. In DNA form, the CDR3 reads TGTGCCAGCAGCTTGGGGACATACTTTTACGAGCAGTACTTC.

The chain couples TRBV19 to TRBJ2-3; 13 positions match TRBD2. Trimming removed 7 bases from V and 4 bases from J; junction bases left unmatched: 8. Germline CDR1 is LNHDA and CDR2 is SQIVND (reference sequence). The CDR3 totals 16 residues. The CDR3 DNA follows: TGTGCCAGTAACCAACTAGCGGGGGGGCCTTCAGATACGCAGTATTTT. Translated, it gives CASNQLAGGPSDTQYF. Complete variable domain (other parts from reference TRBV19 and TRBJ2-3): DGGITQSPKYLFRKEGQNVTLSCEQNLNHDAMYWYRQDPGQGLRLIYYSQIVNDFQKGDIAEGYSVSREKKESFPLTVTSAQKNPTAFYLCASNQLAGGPSDTQYFGPGTRLTVL.

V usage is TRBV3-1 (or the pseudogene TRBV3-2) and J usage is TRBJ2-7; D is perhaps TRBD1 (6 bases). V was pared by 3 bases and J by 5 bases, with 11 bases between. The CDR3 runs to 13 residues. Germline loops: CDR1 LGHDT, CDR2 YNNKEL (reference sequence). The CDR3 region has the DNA TGTGCCAGCAGCCACCAACAGGGAAACGAGCAGTACTTC. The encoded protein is CASSHQQGNEQYF.

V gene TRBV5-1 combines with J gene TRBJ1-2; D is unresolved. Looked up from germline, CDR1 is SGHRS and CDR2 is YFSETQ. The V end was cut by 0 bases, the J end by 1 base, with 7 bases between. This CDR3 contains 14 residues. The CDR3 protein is CASSLGQVNYGYTF. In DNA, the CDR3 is TGCGCCAGCAGCTTGGGGCAGGTTAACTATGGCTACACCTTC. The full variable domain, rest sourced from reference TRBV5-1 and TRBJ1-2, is KAGVTQTPRYLIKTRGQQVTLSCSPISGHRSVSWYQQTPGQGLQFLFEYFSETQRNKGNFPGRFSGRQFSNSRSEMNVSTLELGDSALYLCASSLGQVNYGYTFGSGTRLTVV.

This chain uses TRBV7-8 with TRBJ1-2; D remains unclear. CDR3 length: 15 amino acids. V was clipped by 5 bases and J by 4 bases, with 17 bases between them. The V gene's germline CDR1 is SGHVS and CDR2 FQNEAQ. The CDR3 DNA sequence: TGTGCCAGCAGCCCCCCCTCGGGCACAACCTATGGCTACACCTTC. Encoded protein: CASSPPSGTTYGYTF.

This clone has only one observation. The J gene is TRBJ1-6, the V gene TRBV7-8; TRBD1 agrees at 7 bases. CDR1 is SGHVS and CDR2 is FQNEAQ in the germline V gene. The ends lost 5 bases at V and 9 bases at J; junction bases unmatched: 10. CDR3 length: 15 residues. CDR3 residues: CASSAWTGEGSPLHF. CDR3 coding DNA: TGTGCCAGCAGCGCCTGGACAGGTGAGGGTTCACCCCTCCACTTT.

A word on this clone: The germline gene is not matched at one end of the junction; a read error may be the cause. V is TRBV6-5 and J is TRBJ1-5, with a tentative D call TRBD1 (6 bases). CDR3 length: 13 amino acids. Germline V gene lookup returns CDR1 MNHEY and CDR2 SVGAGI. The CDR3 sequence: CASSSTGNLPQHF. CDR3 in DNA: TGTGCCAGCAGTTCTACAGGGAATCTGCCCCAGCATTTT.

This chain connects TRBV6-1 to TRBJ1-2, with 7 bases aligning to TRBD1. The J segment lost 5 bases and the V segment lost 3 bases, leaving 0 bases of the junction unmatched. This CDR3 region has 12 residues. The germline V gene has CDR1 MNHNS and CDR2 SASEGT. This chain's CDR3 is CASSETGYGYTF. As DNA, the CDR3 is TGTGCCAGCAGTGAGACAGGGTATGGCTACACCTTC.

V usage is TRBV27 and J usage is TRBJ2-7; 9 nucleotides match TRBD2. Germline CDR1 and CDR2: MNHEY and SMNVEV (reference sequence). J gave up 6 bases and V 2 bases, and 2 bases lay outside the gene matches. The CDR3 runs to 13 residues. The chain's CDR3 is CASSLVAGVEQYF. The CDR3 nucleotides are TGTGCCAGCAGTTTAGTAGCGGGGGTCGAGCAGTACTTC.

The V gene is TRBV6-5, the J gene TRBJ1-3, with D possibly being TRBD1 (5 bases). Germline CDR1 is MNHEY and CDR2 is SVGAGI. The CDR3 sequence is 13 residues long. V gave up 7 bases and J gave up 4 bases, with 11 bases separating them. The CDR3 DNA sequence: TGTGCCAGCAAGATGGCAGGGGGAAACACCATATATTTT. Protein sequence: CASKMAGGNTIYF.

CDR3 protein: CASRGHRAYEGYTF. DNA of the CDR3: TGTGCCAGCAGGGGACATCGGGCCTATGAGGGCTACACCTTC. The rearrangement links TRBV27 to TRBJ1-2; D might be TRBD1 (6 bases). This CDR3 region has 14 residues. V was cut by 6 bases and J by 8 bases, with 19 bases left in between. CDR1 and CDR2 (germline): MNHEY, SMNVEV (reference sequence).

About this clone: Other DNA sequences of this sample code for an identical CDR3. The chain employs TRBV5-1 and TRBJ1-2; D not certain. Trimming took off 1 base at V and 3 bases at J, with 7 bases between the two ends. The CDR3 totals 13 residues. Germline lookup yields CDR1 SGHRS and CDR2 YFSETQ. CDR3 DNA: TGCGCCAGCAGCTTGTCCGGGGACTATGGCTACACCTTC. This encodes CASSLSGDYGYTF.

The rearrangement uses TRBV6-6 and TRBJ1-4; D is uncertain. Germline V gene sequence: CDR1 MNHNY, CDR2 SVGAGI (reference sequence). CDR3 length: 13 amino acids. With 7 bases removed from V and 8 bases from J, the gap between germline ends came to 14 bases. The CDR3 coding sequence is TGTGCCAGCACCCCTTTTTCGGAGGAAAAACTGTTTTTT. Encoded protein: CASTPFSEEKLFF.